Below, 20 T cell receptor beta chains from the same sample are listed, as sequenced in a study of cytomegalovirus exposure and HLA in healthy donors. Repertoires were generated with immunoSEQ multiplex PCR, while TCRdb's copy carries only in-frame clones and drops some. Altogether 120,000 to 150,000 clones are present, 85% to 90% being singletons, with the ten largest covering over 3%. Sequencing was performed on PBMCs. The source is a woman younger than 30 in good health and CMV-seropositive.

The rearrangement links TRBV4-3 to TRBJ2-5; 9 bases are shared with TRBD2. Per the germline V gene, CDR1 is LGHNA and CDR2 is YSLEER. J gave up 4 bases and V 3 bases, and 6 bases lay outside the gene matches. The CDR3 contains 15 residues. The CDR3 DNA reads TGCGCCAGCAGCCAGAATAGCGGGAGTCGAGAGACCCAGTACTTC. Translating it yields CASSQNSGSRETQYF.

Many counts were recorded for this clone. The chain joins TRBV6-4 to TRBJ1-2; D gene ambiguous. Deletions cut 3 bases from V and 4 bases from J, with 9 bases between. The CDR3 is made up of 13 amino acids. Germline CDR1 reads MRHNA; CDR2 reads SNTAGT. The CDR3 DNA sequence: TGTGCCAGCAGTGAGGAACCGGGCTATGGCTACACCTTC. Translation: CASSEEPGYGYTF.

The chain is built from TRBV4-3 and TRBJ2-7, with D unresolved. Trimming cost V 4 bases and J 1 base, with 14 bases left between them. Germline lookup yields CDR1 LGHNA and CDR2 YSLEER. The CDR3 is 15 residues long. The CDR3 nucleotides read TGCGCCAGCAGCCGCCGCGTGGGCGTTTCCTACGAGCAGTACTTC. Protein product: CASSRRVGVSYEQYF.

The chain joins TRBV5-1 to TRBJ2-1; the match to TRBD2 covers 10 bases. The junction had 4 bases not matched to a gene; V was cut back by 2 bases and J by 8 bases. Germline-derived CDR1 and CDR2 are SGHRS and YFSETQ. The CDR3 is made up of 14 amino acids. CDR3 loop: CASSFLGTSDEQFF. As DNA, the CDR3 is TGCGCCAGCAGCTTTTTGGGGACTAGCGATGAGCAGTTCTTC.

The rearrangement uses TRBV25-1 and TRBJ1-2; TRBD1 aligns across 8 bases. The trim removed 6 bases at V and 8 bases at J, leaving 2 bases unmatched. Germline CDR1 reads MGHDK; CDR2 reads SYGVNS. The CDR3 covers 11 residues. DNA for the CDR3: TGTGCCAGCAGCCAGGGGGCAGGCTACACCTTC. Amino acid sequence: CASSQGAGYTF.

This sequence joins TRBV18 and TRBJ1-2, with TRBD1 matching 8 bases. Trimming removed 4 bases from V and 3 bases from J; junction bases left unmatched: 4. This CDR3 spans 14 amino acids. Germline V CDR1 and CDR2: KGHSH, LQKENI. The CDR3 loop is CASSRDRGDYGYTF. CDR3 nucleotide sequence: TGTGCCAGCTCACGAGACAGGGGAGACTATGGCTACACCTTC.

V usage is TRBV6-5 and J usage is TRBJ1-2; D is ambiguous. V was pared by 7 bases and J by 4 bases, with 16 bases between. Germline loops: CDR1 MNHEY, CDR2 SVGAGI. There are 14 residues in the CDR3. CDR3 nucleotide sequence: TGTGCCAGCACCTCAAGTCGGGGTGGCTATGGCTACACCTTC. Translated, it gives CASTSSRGGYGYTF.

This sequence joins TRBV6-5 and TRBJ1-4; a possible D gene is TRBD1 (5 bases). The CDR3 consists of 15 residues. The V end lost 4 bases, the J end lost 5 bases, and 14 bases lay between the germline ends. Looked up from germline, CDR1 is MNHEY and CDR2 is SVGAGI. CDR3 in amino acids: CASSFRQTVNEKLFF. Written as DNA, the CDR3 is TGTGCCAGCAGTTTCCGACAGACCGTAAATGAAAAACTGTTTTTT.

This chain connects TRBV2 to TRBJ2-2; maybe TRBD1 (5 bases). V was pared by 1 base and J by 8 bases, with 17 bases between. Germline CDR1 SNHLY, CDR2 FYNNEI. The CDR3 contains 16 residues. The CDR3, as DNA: TGTGCCAGCAGTGAAGAGGCAGGGTGGGGCTCTGGGGAGCTGTTTTTT. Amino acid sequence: CASSEEAGWGSGELFF.

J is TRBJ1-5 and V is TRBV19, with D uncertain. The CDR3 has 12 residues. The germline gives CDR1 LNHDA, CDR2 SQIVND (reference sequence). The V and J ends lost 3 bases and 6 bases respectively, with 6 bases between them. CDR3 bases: TGTGCCAGTAGTATCTCCGTTCAGCCCCAGCATTTT. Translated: CASSISVQPQHF.

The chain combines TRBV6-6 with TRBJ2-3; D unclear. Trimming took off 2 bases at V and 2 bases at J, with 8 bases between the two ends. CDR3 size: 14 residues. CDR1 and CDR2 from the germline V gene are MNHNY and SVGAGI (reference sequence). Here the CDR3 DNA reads TGTGCCAGCAGTTACCAGGTGCTCACAGATACGCAGTATTTT. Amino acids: CASSYQVLTDTQYF.

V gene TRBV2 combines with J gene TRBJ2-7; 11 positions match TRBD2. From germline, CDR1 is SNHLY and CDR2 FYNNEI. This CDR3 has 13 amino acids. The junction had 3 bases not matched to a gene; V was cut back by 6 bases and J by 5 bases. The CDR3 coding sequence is TGTGCCAGCAGACTAGCGGGAGTTGACGAGCAGTACTTC. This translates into CASRLAGVDEQYF.

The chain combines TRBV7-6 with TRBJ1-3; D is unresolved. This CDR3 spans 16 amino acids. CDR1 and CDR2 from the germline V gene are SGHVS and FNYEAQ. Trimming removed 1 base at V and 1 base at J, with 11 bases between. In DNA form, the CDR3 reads TGTGCCAGCAGCTTAGGCCCGCCTCAGTCTGGAAACACCATATATTTT. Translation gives CASSLGPPQSGNTIYF.

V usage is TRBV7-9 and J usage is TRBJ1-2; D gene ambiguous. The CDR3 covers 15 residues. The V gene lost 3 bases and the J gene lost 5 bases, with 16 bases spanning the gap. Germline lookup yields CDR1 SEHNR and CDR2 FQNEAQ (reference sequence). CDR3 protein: CASSLERLPMYGYTF. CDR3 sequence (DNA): TGTGCCAGCAGCTTGGAAAGACTCCCAATGTATGGCTACACCTTC.

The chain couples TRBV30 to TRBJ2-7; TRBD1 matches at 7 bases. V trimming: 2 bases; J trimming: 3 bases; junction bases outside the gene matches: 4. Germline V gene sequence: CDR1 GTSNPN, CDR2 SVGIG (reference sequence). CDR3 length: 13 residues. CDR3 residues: CAWSLGQNYEQYF. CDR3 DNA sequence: TGTGCCTGGAGTTTGGGACAGAACTACGAGCAGTACTTC.

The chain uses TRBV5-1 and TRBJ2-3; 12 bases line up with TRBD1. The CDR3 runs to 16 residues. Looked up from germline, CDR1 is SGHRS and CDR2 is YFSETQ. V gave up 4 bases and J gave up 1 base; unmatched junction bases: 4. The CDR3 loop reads CASSRDRGHGTDTQYF. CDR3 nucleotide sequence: TGCGCCAGCAGCAGGGACAGGGGGCATGGCACAGATACGCAGTATTTT. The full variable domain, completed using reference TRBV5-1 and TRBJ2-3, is KAGVTQTPRYLIKTRGQQVTLSCSPISGHRSVSWYQQTPGQGLQFLFEYFSETQRNKGNFPGRFSGRQFSNSRSEMNVSTLELGDSALYLCASSRDRGHGTDTQYFGPGTRLTVL.

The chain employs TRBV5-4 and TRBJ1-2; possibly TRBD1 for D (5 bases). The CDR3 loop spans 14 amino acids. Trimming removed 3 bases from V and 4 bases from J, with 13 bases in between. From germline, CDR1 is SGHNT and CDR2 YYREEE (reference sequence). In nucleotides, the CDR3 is TGTGCCAGCAGCTCTCGACAGACCTTCTATGGCTACACCTTC. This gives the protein CASSSRQTFYGYTF.

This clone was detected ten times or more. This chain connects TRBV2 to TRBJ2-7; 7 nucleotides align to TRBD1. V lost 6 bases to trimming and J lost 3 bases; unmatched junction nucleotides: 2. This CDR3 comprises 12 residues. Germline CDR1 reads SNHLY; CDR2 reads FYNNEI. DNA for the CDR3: TGTGCCAGCAGGTCAGGGGGCTACGAGCAGTACTTC. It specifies CASRSGGYEQYF.

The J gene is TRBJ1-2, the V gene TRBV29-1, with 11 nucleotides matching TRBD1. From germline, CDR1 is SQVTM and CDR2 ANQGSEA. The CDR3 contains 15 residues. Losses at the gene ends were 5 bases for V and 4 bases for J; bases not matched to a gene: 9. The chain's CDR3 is CSVPGQGASGYGYTF. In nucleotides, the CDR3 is TGCAGCGTTCCAGGACAGGGGGCGTCTGGCTATGGCTACACCTTC.

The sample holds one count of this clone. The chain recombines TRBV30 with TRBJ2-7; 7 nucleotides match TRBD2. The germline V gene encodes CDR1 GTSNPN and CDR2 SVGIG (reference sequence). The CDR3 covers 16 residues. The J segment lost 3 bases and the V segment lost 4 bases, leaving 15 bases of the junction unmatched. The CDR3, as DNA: TGTGCCTGGATTAAGGGGCCCGGGACTACCCGCTACGAGCAGTACTTC. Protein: CAWIKGPGTTRYEQYF.